This T cell receptor (beta chain) stems from a study of Graves' ophthalmopathy and Graves' hyperthyroidism. General study results and limits: Most thyroid clonotypes expanded beyond 0.001 frequency were also found in blood.

Hyperthyroidism is called stable when no ophthalmopathy develops within 18 months of follow-up. Reliance was placed on clinical symptoms, serum thyroxine, TRAb, thyroid ultrasound and orbital computed tomography for diagnosis. PBMCs were isolated from a roughly 10 ml sample of fresh peripheral blood. The CDR3 runs to 14 residues. V shed 4 bases and J shed 2 bases, with 12 bases lying between them. Germline V gene data show CDR1 as MNHNS and CDR2 as SASEGT. Amplified TCR beta CDR3 regions were obtained using RNA transcripts as template. Following a first-round RT-PCR that used HTBI primers, a second-round multiplex PCR was carried out. Using its own MiXCR run on the multiplex PCR reads, TCRdb lists one record per CDR3 protein. The repertoire holds about 620,000 distinct CDR3 sequences, with about 24% as singletons. Comment on this clonotype: Antigen specificity is unknown.

The rearrangement uses TRBV6-1 and TRBJ2-7, with a tentative D call TRBD2 (5 bases). Sequenced input: peripheral blood. The receptor's source is a woman under 30 with stable Graves' hyperthyroidism. Some clones in this sample may be carry-over from other donors' samples. CDR3 sequence: CASSAPGVTYEQYF. CDR3 in DNA: TGTGCCAGCAGTGCCCCCGGGGTCACCTACGAGCAGTACTTC.